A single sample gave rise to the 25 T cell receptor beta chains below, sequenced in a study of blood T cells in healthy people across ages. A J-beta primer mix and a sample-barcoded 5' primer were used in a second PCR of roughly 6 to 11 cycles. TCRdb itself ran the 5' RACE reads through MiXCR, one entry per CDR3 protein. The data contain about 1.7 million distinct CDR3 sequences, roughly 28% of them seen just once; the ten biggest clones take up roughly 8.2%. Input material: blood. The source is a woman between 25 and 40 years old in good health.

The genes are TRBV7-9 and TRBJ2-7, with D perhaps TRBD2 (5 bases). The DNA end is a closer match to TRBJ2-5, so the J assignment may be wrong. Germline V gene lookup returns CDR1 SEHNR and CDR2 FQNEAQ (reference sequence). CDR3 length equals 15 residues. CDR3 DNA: TGTGCCAGCAGCCGGAGCAGGACTTTAAGGGAGACCCAGTACTTC. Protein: CASSRSRTLRETQYF.

The CDR3 here is CASSSEGVGEQFF. The CDR3 DNA reads as TGCGCCAGCAGCTCAGAGGGGGTGGGTGAGCAGTTCTTC. V is TRBV5-1 and J is TRBJ2-1, with a tentative D call TRBD1 (6 bases). The CDR3 spans 13 residues. Trimming removed 3 bases from V and 9 bases from J, with 13 bases in between. Germline V gene lookup returns CDR1 SGHRS and CDR2 YFSETQ. Drawing the rest from reference TRBV5-1 and TRBJ2-1, the complete variable domain is KAGVTQTPRYLIKTRGQQVTLSCSPISGHRSVSWYQQTPGQGLQFLFEYFSETQRNKGNFPGRFSGRQFSNSRSEMNVSTLELGDSALYLCASSSEGVGEQFFGPGTRLTVL.

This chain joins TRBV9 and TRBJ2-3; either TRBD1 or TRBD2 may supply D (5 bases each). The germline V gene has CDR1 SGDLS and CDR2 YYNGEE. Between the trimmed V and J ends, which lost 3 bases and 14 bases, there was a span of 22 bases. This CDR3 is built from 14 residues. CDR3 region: CASSAPWDPTHPYF. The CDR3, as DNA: TGTGCCAGCAGCGCCCCGTGGGACCCAACGCACCCGTATTTT. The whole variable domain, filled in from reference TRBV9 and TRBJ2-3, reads DSGVTQTPKHLITATGQRVTLRCSPRSGDLSVYWYQQSLDQGLQFLIQYYNGEERAKGNILERFSAQQFPDLHSELNLSSLELGDSALYFCASSAPWDPTHPYFGPGTRLTVL.

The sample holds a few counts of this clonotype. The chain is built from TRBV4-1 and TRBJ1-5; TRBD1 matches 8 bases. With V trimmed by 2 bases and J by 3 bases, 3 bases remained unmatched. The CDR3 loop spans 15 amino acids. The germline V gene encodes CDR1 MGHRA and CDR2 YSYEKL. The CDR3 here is CASSQRTGPNQPQHF. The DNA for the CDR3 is TGCGCCAGCAGCCAAAGGACAGGGCCCAATCAGCCCCAGCATTTT.

The CDR3 here is CASSDRSTYEQYF. The CDR3 DNA is TGTGCCAGCAGCGATCGAAGTACCTACGAGCAGTACTTC. This chain connects TRBV7-9 to TRBJ2-7; the D is unclear. Trimming stripped 5 bases from V and 2 bases from J, with 10 bases between. This CDR3 contains 13 residues. Germline assignment: CDR1 SEHNR and CDR2 FQNEAQ (reference sequence).

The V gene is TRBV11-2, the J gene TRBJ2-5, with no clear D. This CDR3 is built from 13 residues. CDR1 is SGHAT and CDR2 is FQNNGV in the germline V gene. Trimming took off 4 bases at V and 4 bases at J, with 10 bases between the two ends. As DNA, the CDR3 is TGTGCCAGCAGCTCCAACGGCGGAGAGACCCAGTACTTC. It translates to CASSSNGGETQYF.

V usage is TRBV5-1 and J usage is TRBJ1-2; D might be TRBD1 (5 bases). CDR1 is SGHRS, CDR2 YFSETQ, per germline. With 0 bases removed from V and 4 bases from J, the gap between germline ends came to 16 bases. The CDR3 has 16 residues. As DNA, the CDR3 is TGCGCCAGCAGCTTGGCCGGCGTAGGGGTCGGCTATGGCTACACCTTC. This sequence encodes CASSLAGVGVGYGYTF.

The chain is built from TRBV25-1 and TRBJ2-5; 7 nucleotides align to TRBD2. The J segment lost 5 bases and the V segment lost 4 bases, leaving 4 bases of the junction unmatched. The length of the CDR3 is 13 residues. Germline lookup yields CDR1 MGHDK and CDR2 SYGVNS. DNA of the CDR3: TGTGCCAGCAGTGTAAGCGGGACGGAGACCCAGTACTTC. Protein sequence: CASSVSGTETQYF.

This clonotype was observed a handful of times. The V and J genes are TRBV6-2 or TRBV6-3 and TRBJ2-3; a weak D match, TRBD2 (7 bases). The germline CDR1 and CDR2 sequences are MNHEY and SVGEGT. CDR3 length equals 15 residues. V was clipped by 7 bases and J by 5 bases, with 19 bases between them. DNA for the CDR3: TGTGCCAGCAACAAAGGGGGGGGACTTGAAGATACGCAGTATTTT. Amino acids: CASNKGGGLEDTQYF.

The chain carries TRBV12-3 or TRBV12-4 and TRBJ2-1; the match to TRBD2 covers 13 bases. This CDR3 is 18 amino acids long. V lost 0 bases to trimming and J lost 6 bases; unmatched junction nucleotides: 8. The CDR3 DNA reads TGTGCCAGCAGTTTAGCGGGAATAACTAGCGGGGGGGCCAATGAGCAGTTCTTC. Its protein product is CASSLAGITSGGANEQFF.

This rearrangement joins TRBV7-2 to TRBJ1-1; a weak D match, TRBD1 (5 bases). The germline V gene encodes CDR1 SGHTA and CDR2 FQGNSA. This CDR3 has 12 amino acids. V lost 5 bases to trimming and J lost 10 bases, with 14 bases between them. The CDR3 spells CASSLRGEVAFF. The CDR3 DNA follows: TGTGCCAGCAGCCTTAGAGGGGAAGTAGCTTTCTTT.

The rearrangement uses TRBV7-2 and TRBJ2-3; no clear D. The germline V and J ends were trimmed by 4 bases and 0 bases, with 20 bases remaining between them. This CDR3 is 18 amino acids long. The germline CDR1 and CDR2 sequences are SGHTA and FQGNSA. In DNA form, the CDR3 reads TGTGCCAGCAGCTCAGAGTATTGGAGCGTCTCTAGCACAGATACGCAGTATTTT. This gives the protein CASSSEYWSVSSTDTQYF.

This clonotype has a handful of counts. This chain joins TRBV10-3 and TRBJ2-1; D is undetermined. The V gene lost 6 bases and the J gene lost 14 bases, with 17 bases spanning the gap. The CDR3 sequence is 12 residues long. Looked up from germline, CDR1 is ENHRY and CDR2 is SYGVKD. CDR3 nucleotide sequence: TGTGCCATCAGCCAGGACGCGATCCTGGAGTTCTTC. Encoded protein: CAISQDAILEFF.

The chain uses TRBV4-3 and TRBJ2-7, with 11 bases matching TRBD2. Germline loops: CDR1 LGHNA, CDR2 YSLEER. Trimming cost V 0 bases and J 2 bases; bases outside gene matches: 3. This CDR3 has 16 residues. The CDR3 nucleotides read TGCGCCAGCAGCCAAGACGGGACTAGCGGAGCCTACGAGCAGTACTTC. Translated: CASSQDGTSGAYEQYF.

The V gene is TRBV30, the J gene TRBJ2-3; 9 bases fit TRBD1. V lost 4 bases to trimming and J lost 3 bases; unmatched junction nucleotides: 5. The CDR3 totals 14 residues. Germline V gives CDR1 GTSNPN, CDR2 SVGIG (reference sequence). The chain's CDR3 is CAWTSGQGTDTQYF. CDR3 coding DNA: TGTGCCTGGACCTCAGGACAGGGGACAGATACGCAGTATTTT.

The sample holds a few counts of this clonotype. The CDR3 region has the DNA TGCAGCGTTGATCTTGGGTGGAAGGGGAACACTGAAGCTTTCTTT. Amino acids: CSVDLGWKGNTEAFF. The chain joins TRBV29-1 to TRBJ1-1; no definite D call. The CDR3 is 15 amino acids. Germline values: CDR1 SQVTM, CDR2 ANQGSEA. Trimming pared 3 bases from V and 1 base from J, leaving 15 bases between.

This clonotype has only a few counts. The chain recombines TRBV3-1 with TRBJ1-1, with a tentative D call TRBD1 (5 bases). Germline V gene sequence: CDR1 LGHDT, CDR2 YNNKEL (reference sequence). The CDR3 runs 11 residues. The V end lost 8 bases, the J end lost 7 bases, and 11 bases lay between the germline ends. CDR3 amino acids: CASLGEGEAFF. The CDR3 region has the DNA TGTGCCAGCTTGGGGGAGGGTGAAGCTTTCTTT.

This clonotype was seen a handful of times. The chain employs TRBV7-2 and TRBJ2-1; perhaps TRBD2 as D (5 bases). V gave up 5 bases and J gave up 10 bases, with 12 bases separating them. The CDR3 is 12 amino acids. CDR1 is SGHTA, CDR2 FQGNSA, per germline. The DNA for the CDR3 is TGTGCCAGCAGCCCCAGAGGGAGAGAGCAGTTCTTC. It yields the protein CASSPRGREQFF.

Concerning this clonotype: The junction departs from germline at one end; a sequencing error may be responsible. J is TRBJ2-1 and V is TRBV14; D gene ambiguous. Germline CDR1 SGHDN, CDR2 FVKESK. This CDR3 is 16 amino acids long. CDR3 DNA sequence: TGTACCAGCAGCCAAGACTTGGTGAGCTCCTACAATGAGCAGTTCTTC. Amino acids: CTSSQDLVSSYNEQFF.

This chain's CDR3 is CAISEAWTGELFF. CDR3 nucleotide sequence: TGTGCCATCAGTGAGGCTTGGACCGGGGAGCTGTTTTTT. The rearrangement joins TRBV10-3 to TRBJ2-2; D remains ambiguous. The CDR3 totals 13 residues. Germline lookup yields CDR1 ENHRY and CDR2 SYGVKD. V was trimmed by 2 bases and J by 5 bases, leaving 6 bases between them.

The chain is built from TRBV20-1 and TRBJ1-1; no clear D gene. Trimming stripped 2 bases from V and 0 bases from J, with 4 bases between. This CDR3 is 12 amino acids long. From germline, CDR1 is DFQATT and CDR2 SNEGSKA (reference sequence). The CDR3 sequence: CSARILNTEAFF. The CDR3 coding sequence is TGCAGTGCTAGAATCCTGAACACTGAAGCTTTCTTT.

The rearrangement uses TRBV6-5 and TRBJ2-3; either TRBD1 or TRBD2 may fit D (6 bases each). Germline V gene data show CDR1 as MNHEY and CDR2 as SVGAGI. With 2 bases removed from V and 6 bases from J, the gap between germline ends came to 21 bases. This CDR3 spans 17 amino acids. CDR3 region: CASSYRRITGGSDTQYF. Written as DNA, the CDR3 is TGTGCCAGCAGTTACCGTCGAATAACCGGGGGCAGCGATACGCAGTATTTT.

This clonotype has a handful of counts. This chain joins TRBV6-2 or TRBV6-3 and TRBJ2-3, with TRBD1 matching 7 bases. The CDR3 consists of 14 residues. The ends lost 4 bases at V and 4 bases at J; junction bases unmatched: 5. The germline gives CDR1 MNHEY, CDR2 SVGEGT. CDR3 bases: TGTGCCAGCAGTTGGACAGGCGAAGCAGATACGCAGTATTTT. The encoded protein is CASSWTGEADTQYF.

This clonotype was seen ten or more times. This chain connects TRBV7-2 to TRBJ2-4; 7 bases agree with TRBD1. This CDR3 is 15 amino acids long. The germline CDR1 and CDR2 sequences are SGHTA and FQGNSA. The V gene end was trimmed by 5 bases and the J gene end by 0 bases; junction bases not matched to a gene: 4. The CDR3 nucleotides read TGTGCCAGCAGCCCGGGACAGTTAGCCAAAAACATTCAGTACTTC. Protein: CASSPGQLAKNIQYF.

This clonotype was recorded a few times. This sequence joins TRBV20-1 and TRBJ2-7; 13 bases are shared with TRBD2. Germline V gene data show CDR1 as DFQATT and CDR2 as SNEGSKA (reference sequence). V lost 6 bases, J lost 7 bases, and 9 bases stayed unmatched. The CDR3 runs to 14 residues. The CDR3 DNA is TGCAGTGCAACACTAGCGGGAGGGCCTTGGGAGCAGTACTTC. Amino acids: CSATLAGGPWEQYF.